Below, 25 T cell receptor beta chains from the same sample are listed, as sequenced in a study of vaccination and CD4 T cells after COVID-19. As for time point: late sampling 161 to 241 days after vaccination in a few convalescent patients. Indicated treatment: approximately 9-day PBMC culture with coronavirus spike peptide pools or control peptides (ViraFEST assay). The antigens of these receptors remain unknown. Sequencing of the DNA from cultured CD4+ T cells was carried out with the Oncomine TCR Beta short-read assay. TCRdb redid the calling of the PCR reads with MiXCR, one entry per CDR3 protein. The data contain 20,000 to 30,000 distinct CDR3 sequences, 41% of them seen just once; the ten biggest clones take up over 5%. Material: CD4+ T cells from blood, cultured in vitro, obtained about 7 months after SARS-CoV-2 vaccination. These receptors were taken from a human donor who had recovered from COVID-19.

In this sample, this clonotype turned up once. This chain uses TRBV6-5 with TRBJ2-5, with TRBD2 identical over 7 bases. V was pared by 0 bases and J by 7 bases, with 14 bases of the junction left unmatched. Germline lookup yields CDR1 MNHEY and CDR2 SVGAGI. The length of the CDR3 is 17 residues. CDR3 nucleotides: TGTGCCAGCAGTTACTCGCGCCGGGGCAGGGACTACGGGACCCAGTACTTC. Translating it yields CASSYSRRGRDYGTQYF.

The chain is built from TRBV10-3 and TRBJ2-5; TRBD2 might be the D (6 bases). The V end was cut by 9 bases, the J end by 5 bases, with 22 bases between. Germline-derived CDR1 and CDR2 are ENHRY and SYGVKD. The CDR3 runs to 15 residues. The CDR3 sequence: CAIRGGTRGAETQYF. In DNA form, the CDR3 reads TGTGCCATACGAGGTGGGACCCGCGGGGCGGAGACCCAGTACTTC.

The chain uses TRBV7-9 and TRBJ1-1, with D tentatively TRBD1 (6 bases). The CDR3 loop spans 14 amino acids. Germline CDR1 and CDR2: SEHNR and FQNEAQ (reference sequence). V lost 2 bases and J lost 7, with 14 bases in between. The CDR3 loop reads CASSLSRRTDEAFF. The DNA of the CDR3 is TGTGCCAGCAGCTTAAGTCGGAGGACAGATGAAGCTTTCTTT.

The V and J genes are TRBV6-2 or TRBV6-3 and TRBJ2-2, with D tentatively TRBD1 (6 bases). Germline V gene data show CDR1 as MNHEY and CDR2 as SVGEGT. CDR3 length: 13 residues. Trimming removed 6 bases from V and 3 bases from J, with 8 bases in between. CDR3 amino acids: CASRDSYTGELFF. The DNA of the CDR3 is TGTGCCAGCAGGGACAGCTACACCGGGGAGCTGTTTTTT.

This clonotype was seen a few times. The chain carries TRBV7-9 and TRBJ1-6; D is possibly TRBD1 (5 bases). The V and J ends lost 4 bases and 10 bases respectively, with 17 bases between them. CDR3 length: 15 amino acids. CDR1 is SEHNR, CDR2 FQNEAQ, per germline (reference sequence). The CDR3 protein is CASSSLGHVGSPLHF. The DNA for the CDR3 is TGTGCCAGCAGCTCCCTCGGACACGTTGGCTCACCCCTCCACTTT.

V and J are TRBV24-1 and TRBJ2-3, with 9 bases aligning to TRBD1. V trimming: 4 bases; J trimming: 2 bases; junction bases outside the gene matches: 6. Per the germline V gene, CDR1 is KGHDR and CDR2 is SFDVKD. This CDR3 spans 16 amino acids. CDR3: CATSDPGQGLTDTQYF. In DNA, the CDR3 is TGTGCCACCAGTGACCCGGGACAGGGTCTCACAGATACGCAGTATTTT.

DNA for the CDR3: TGTGCCAGTAGTATGTCTCCTCAAGAGACCCAGTACTTC. Translating gives CASSMSPQETQYF. The chain links TRBV19 to TRBJ2-5, with unresolved D. The CDR3 is 13 residues long. Germline V CDR1 and CDR2: LNHDA, SQIVND (reference sequence). V was shortened by 3 bases and J by 2 bases, with 7 bases between the two germline ends.

The chain links TRBV6-5 to TRBJ1-2; maybe TRBD1 (6 bases). The V end lost 4 bases, the J end lost 6 bases, and 12 bases lay between the germline ends. CDR1 is MNHEY and CDR2 is SVGAGI in the germline V gene. The length of the CDR3 is 13 residues. The DNA of the CDR3 is TGTGCCAGCAGTTCCACCTACAGGGATGGCTACACCTTC. Its protein is CASSSTYRDGYTF.

This chain connects TRBV20-1 to TRBJ2-3; 7 bases align to TRBD1. V shed 7 bases and J 6 bases; nucleotides not matched to a gene: 13. This CDR3 comprises 14 residues. Germline CDR1 and CDR2: DFQATT and SNEGSKA (reference sequence). The CDR3: CSGLTGASGDTQYF. In DNA form, the CDR3 reads TGCAGTGGATTAACAGGGGCCTCGGGGGATACGCAGTATTTT.

The chain carries TRBV20-1 and TRBJ2-1, with 9 bases matching TRBD2. The CDR3 covers 15 residues. Germline assignment: CDR1 DFQATT and CDR2 SNEGSKA (reference sequence). Trimming took 3 bases from V and 4 from J; bases not matched to a gene: 7. The CDR3 loop is CSASALAGRYNEQFF. The CDR3 nucleotides are TGCAGTGCTAGTGCCCTAGCGGGAAGGTACAATGAGCAGTTCTTC.

The chain is built from TRBV7-9 and TRBJ2-5; a possible D gene is TRBD1 (5 bases). Per germline, CDR1 SEHNR and CDR2 FQNEAQ (reference sequence). The CDR3 consists of 12 residues. V was trimmed by 5 bases and J by 4 bases, leaving 8 bases between them. The CDR3 DNA is TGTGCCAGCAGCAGGGGAAGAGAGACCCAGTACTTC. It is translated as CASSRGRETQYF.

The V and J genes are TRBV2 and TRBJ1-5, with D unclear. V was trimmed by 5 bases and J by 4 bases, leaving 9 bases between them. This CDR3 region has 13 residues. Germline V gene lookup returns CDR1 SNHLY and CDR2 FYNNEI. CDR3 nucleotides: TGTGCCAGCAGTCCCGTGGTAAATCAGCCCCAGCATTTT. Amino acids: CASSPVVNQPQHF. The full variable domain, with the rest looked up from reference TRBV2 and TRBJ1-5, is EPEVTQTPSHQVTQMGQEVILRCVPISNHLYFYWYRQILGQKVEFLVSFYNNEISEKSEIFDDQFSVERPDGSNFTLKIRSTKLEDSAMYFCASSPVVNQPQHFGDGTRLSIL.

J is TRBJ2-3 and V is TRBV20-1; the match to TRBD2 covers 9 bases. This CDR3 is 17 amino acids long. Trimming removed 5 bases from V and 5 bases from J; junction bases left unmatched: 17. The germline gives CDR1 DFQATT, CDR2 SNEGSKA (reference sequence). The CDR3 region is CSAPTGFSGSGRDTQYF. CDR3 bases: TGCAGTGCTCCTACGGGCTTTAGCGGGAGTGGAAGAGATACGCAGTATTTT.

The genes are TRBV6-2 or TRBV6-3 and TRBJ2-7; 14 bases match TRBD2. Germline V gene sequence: CDR1 MNHEY, CDR2 SVGEGT. The CDR3 is 18 residues long. Trimming took 4 bases from V and 5 from J; bases not matched to a gene: 13. The CDR3 loop is CASSFIGLAGGRVHEQYF. CDR3 sequence (DNA): TGTGCCAGCAGTTTCATAGGACTAGCGGGAGGAAGAGTCCACGAGCAGTACTTC.

The table lists this clonotype with a few counts. V gene TRBV19 combines with J gene TRBJ2-1; D gene uncertain. CDR1 and CDR2 from the germline V gene are LNHDA and SQIVND (reference sequence). CDR3 length: 13 residues. Trimming left V 0 bases short and J 12 bases short, with 12 bases between. The CDR3 region is CASSIDLGSGQFF. The CDR3 DNA is TGTGCCAGTAGTATAGATCTAGGGTCTGGGCAGTTCTTC.

The chain combines TRBV7-9 with TRBJ1-1, with D possibly matching TRBD1 (5 bases). The CDR3 is 13 amino acids. Germline values: CDR1 SEHNR, CDR2 FQNEAQ (reference sequence). Trimming shortened V by 6 bases and J by 2 bases, and 10 bases separated the two germline ends. The CDR3 sequence is CASRRTHNTEAFF. The CDR3 nucleotides are TGTGCCAGCAGGCGGACACACAACACTGAAGCTTTCTTT.

The V call is TRBV7-2, the J call TRBJ2-7; TRBD2 might be the D (5 bases). The germline V gene has CDR1 SGHTA and CDR2 FQGNSA. The CDR3 is 15 residues long. Trimming shortened V by 1 base and J by 7 bases, and 17 bases separated the two germline ends. In nucleotides, the CDR3 is TGTGCCAGCAGCTTAGGAGCCCAGCGGACGGGGGAGCAGTACTTC. Protein: CASSLGAQRTGEQYF.

Concerning this clonotype: One end of the junction does not line up with germline, which may come from a read error. The chain combines TRBV27 with TRBJ2-7, with 7 bases matching TRBD1. The DNA end is a closer match to TRBJ2-5, so the J assignment may be wrong. Germline CDR1 is MNHEY and CDR2 is SMNVEV (reference sequence). The CDR3 runs 15 residues. CDR3 sequence reads: CTSSLKGARGETQYF. CDR3 coding DNA: TGTACCAGCAGTTTGAAGGGGGCGAGGGGGGAGACCCAGTACTTC.

This clonotype has just a few counts. V usage is TRBV6-2 or TRBV6-3 and J usage is TRBJ1-5; D unclear. Germline-derived CDR1 and CDR2 are MNHEY and SVGEGT. The CDR3 loop spans 12 amino acids. V was clipped by 7 bases and J by 4 bases, with 8 bases between them. The CDR3 protein is CASNSWNQPQHF. CDR3 bases: TGTGCCAGCAACAGTTGGAATCAGCCCCAGCATTTT.

The chain has TRBV7-3 and TRBJ2-3; 11 bases match TRBD1. The CDR3 contains 15 residues. The trim removed 2 bases at V and 4 bases at J, leaving 2 bases unmatched. The germline V gene encodes CDR1 SGHTA and CDR2 FQGTGA. The CDR3 bases are TGTGCCAGCAGCTTAGGACAGGGGGCTGCAGATACGCAGTATTTT. Amino acid sequence: CASSLGQGAADTQYF.

This clonotype qualifies as medium-sized. The chain employs TRBV20-1 and TRBJ2-7, with 10 bases identical to TRBD2. Germline CDR1 is DFQATT and CDR2 is SNEGSKA (reference sequence). CDR3 size: 15 residues. The junction had 10 bases not matched to a gene; V was cut back by 4 bases and J by 4 bases. The CDR3 sequence: CSANHRSSGSYEQYF. The CDR3 coding sequence is TGCAGTGCTAACCACCGATCTAGCGGGAGTTACGAGCAGTACTTC.

In its sample, this clonotype was seen a few times. The rearrangement links TRBV6-1 to TRBJ1-2; TRBD1 might be the D (6 bases). V dropped 4 bases and J dropped 8 bases, with 8 bases sitting between them. Germline lookup yields CDR1 MNHNS and CDR2 SASEGT. The CDR3 is 11 amino acids. CDR3 residues: CASSGDRGYTF. DNA for the CDR3: TGTGCCAGCAGTGGCGACAGGGGCTACACCTTC.

The chain uses TRBV7-8 and TRBJ2-2; tentatively, D is TRBD1 (6 bases). Germline V lookup: CDR1 SGHVS, CDR2 FQNEAQ. The CDR3 is 17 residues long. V lost 5 bases, J lost 3 bases, and 19 bases lay in between. Written as DNA, the CDR3 is TGTGCCAGCAGCCGGCCGATCCGGGACACACACACCGGGGAGCTGTTTTTT. As protein: CASSRPIRDTHTGELFF.

The gene calls are TRBV7-2 and TRBJ1-1; D may be TRBD1 (5 bases). This CDR3 has 12 residues. With 5 bases removed from V and 11 bases from J, the gap between germline ends came to 15 bases. Germline CDR1 is SGHTA and CDR2 is FQGNSA. The chain's CDR3 is CASSPPRGPAFF. In DNA, the CDR3 is TGTGCCAGCAGCCCCCCCCGGGGACCGGCTTTCTTT. Drawing the rest from reference TRBV7-2 and TRBJ1-1, the complete variable domain is GAGVSQSPSNKVTEKGKDVELRCDPISGHTALYWYRQSLGQGLEFLIYFQGNSAPDKSGLPSDRFSAERTGGSVSTLTIQRTQQEDSAVYLCASSPPRGPAFFGQGTRLTVV.

The chain employs TRBV5-4 and TRBJ2-5; TRBD1 is a possible D gene (5 bases). Germline CDR1 is SGHNT and CDR2 is YYREEE (reference sequence). The CDR3 runs to 13 residues. V was clipped by 6 bases and J by 3 bases, with 12 bases between them. Here the CDR3 DNA reads TGTGCCAGCAACGTCGCAGGGAAAGAGACCCAGTACTTC. It is translated as CASNVAGKETQYF.